This passage covers 17 T cell receptor beta chains from one sample sequenced in a study of T cell changes during pregnancy in multiple sclerosis. Clones were sequenced by immunoSEQ multiplex PCR, and TCRdb holds only the in-frame ones, with some missing. The sample consists of some 99,000 clones, approximately 94% of them appearing once. This specimen consisted of peripheral blood, obtained after pregnancy. The receptors originated from a female donor with multiple sclerosis, enrolled in a pregnancy study.

The chain combines TRBV28 with TRBJ2-3; TRBD2 might be the D (5 bases). Trimming shortened V by 8 bases and J by 4 bases, and 16 bases separated the two germline ends. The germline V gene encodes CDR1 MDHEN and CDR2 SYDVKM. The CDR3 contains 14 residues. CDR3 DNA: TGTGCCAGCCTTAGCGAGGGCTACGCAGATACGCAGTATTTT. Encoded protein: CASLSEGYADTQYF.

The chain recombines TRBV5-5 with TRBJ2-1; possibly TRBD2 for D (5 bases). With 7 bases removed from V and 8 bases from J, the gap between germline ends came to 16 bases. The CDR3 consists of 13 residues. Germline loops: CDR1 SGHKS, CDR2 YYEKEE (reference sequence). The CDR3 loop reads CASGLHHTDEQFF. In nucleotides, the CDR3 is TGTGCCAGCGGACTCCACCACACGGATGAGCAGTTCTTC. Looking up the rest from reference TRBV5-5 and TRBJ2-1 gives the full variable domain: DAGVTQSPTHLIKTRGQQVTLRCSPISGHKSVSWYQQVLGQGPQFIFQYYEKEERGRGNFPDRFSARQFPNYSSELNVNALLLGDSALYLCASGLHHTDEQFFGPGTRLTVL.

The chain uses TRBV5-1 and TRBJ2-3, with 7 positions matching TRBD2. After removal of 4 bases from V and 3 bases from J, the junction contained 11 bases not matched to a gene. The germline gives CDR1 SGHRS, CDR2 YFSETQ. The CDR3 is 16 amino acids. The CDR3 DNA reads TGCGCCAGCAGCCCCAAGGGAGGGAGGCCAACAGATACGCAGTATTTT. Protein: CASSPKGGRPTDTQYF.

The J gene is TRBJ1-1, the V gene TRBV7-9; a possible D gene is TRBD1 (6 bases). Trimming took off 3 bases at V and 0 bases at J, with 14 bases between the two ends. CDR1 is SEHNR and CDR2 is FQNEAQ in the germline V gene (reference sequence). This CDR3 contains 16 residues. The DNA of the CDR3 is TGTGCCAGCAGCTTTTCCCCAAGGGGGTTGAACACTGAAGCTTTCTTT. Protein: CASSFSPRGLNTEAFF.

This chain connects TRBV29-1 to TRBJ1-1; D is possibly TRBD1 (5 bases). V shed 5 bases and J shed 0 bases, with 10 bases lying between them. The CDR3 loop spans 13 amino acids. Germline CDR1 is SQVTM and CDR2 is ANQGSEA. This chain's CDR3 is CSVQRGLNTEAFF. DNA of the CDR3: TGCAGCGTTCAAAGGGGTCTGAACACTGAAGCTTTCTTT.

The chain links TRBV25-1 to TRBJ2-7; 11 nucleotides match TRBD2. Germline CDR1 is MGHDK and CDR2 is SYGVNS. CDR3 length equals 13 residues. V trimming: 8 bases; J trimming: 3 bases; junction bases outside the gene matches: 3. The DNA for the CDR3 is TGTGCCAGCGAGGGGACTAGCGGCTACGAGCAGTACTTC. Translating gives CASEGTSGYEQYF.

This clone showed up just once. V gene TRBV9 combines with J gene TRBJ2-5, with 12 bases matching TRBD2. V lost 2 bases and J lost 5; bases outside the gene matches: 1. The germline V gene encodes CDR1 SGDLS and CDR2 YYNGEE. The CDR3 runs to 14 residues. CDR3 region: CASSVGTSGETQYF. CDR3 bases: TGTGCCAGCAGCGTCGGGACTAGCGGGGAGACCCAGTACTTC. The whole variable domain, remainder taken from reference TRBV9 and TRBJ2-5, is DSGVTQTPKHLITATGQRVTLRCSPRSGDLSVYWYQQSLDQGLQFLIQYYNGEERAKGNILERFSAQQFPDLHSELNLSSLELGDSALYFCASSVGTSGETQYFGPGTRLLVL.

V and J are TRBV27 and TRBJ2-7; perhaps TRBD2 as D (5 bases). From germline, CDR1 is MNHEY and CDR2 SMNVEV (reference sequence). The CDR3 extends over 11 amino acids. With 8 bases removed from V and 4 bases from J, the gap between germline ends came to 9 bases. The CDR3 DNA reads as TGTGCCAGCTCCTCGGGGTACGAGCAGTACTTC. Translation: CASSSGYEQYF.

The V and J genes are TRBV2 and TRBJ1-2, with 11 bases identical to TRBD1. The CDR3 length is 16 residues. The V segment lost 4 bases and the J segment 2 bases; nucleotides outside the gene matches: 6. Germline CDR1 and CDR2: SNHLY and FYNNEI. The CDR3 coding sequence is TGTGCCAGCAGTGGGTGGACAGGGGGCTCGAACTATGGCTACACCTTC. Amino acids: CASSGWTGGSNYGYTF.

The chain is built from TRBV27 and TRBJ2-1; 8 nucleotides agree with TRBD1. This CDR3 is 18 amino acids long. Looked up from germline, CDR1 is MNHEY and CDR2 is SMNVEV (reference sequence). Trimming cost V 1 base and J 1 base; bases outside gene matches: 9. The CDR3 region is CASSLFRPQGGSYNEQFF. The CDR3 nucleotides read TGTGCCAGCAGTTTATTCCGTCCACAGGGGGGTTCCTACAATGAGCAGTTCTTC.

The V and J genes are TRBV2 and TRBJ2-7; D is possibly TRBD1 (7 bases). Germline V gives CDR1 SNHLY, CDR2 FYNNEI. This CDR3 spans 17 amino acids. V lost 2 bases and J lost 5, with 22 bases in between. Written as DNA, the CDR3 is TGTGCCAGCAGTGAACCCAGGGGGGCAGGGAGAACCCACGAGCAGTACTTC. Its translation is CASSEPRGAGRTHEQYF.

The chain carries TRBV29-1 and TRBJ2-7, with 7 bases identical to TRBD1. The CDR3 length is 13 residues. Trimming cost V 4 bases and J 4 bases; bases outside gene matches: 7. CDR1 and CDR2 from the germline V gene are SQVTM and ANQGSEA. This CDR3 reads CSVAPRQGYEQYF. The CDR3 DNA reads TGCAGCGTTGCTCCGAGACAGGGATACGAGCAGTACTTC.

V gene TRBV4-1 combines with J gene TRBJ1-1; TRBD1 might be the D (6 bases). Trimming left V 7 bases short and J 4 bases short, with 13 bases between. This CDR3 comprises 13 residues. The germline CDR1 and CDR2 sequences are MGHRA and YSYEKL. The CDR3 DNA sequence: TGCGCCAGCATAGCGAGGGGGGGCACTGAAGCTTTCTTT. Amino acids: CASIARGGTEAFF.

The chain recombines TRBV4-1 with TRBJ1-1; 7 nucleotides align to TRBD1. Germline values: CDR1 MGHRA, CDR2 YSYEKL. With V trimmed by 2 bases and J by 5 bases, 8 bases remained unmatched. This CDR3 comprises 15 residues. The CDR3 loop is CASSQRTGRETEAFF. Here the CDR3 DNA reads TGCGCCAGCAGCCAACGGACAGGCCGGGAGACTGAAGCTTTCTTT.

The chain couples TRBV7-2 to TRBJ2-7, with D maybe TRBD1 (5 bases). Germline lookup yields CDR1 SGHTA and CDR2 FQGNSA. This CDR3 has 12 amino acids. V lost 8 bases and J lost 1, with 9 bases in between. CDR3 sequence reads: CASGKGSYEQYF. The CDR3 DNA reads TGTGCCAGCGGAAAGGGGTCCTACGAGCAGTACTTC.

On this clone itself: One junction end does not reproduce the germline sequence, and a read error may be involved. The V gene is TRBV18, the J gene TRBJ1-5; no definite D call. This CDR3 spans 14 amino acids. Per the germline V gene, CDR1 is KGHSH and CDR2 is LQKENI. CDR3 loop: CASSPRQDNQPQHF. CDR3 coding DNA: TGTGCCAGCTCCCCACGGCAGGACAATCAGCCCCAGCATTTT.

This clone appeared once. This chain joins TRBV15 and TRBJ1-1, with 10 bases aligning to TRBD1. J gave up 3 bases and V 8 bases, and 9 bases lay outside the gene matches. The CDR3 totals 15 residues. Germline loops: CDR1 LNHNV, CDR2 YYDKDF (reference sequence). The CDR3 DNA is TGTGCCACCTCGAAGACAGGGGGCCAGGACACTGAAGCTTTCTTT. This codes for CATSKTGGQDTEAFF.